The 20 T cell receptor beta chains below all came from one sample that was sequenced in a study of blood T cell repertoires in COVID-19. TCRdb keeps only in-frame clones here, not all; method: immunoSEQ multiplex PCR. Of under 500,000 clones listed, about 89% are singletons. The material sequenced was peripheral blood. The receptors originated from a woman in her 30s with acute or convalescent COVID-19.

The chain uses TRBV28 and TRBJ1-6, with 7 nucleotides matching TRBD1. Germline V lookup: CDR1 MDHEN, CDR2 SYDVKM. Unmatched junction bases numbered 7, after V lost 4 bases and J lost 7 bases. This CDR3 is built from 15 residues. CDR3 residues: CASSSQQGTNSPLHF. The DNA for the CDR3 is TGTGCCAGCAGTTCCCAACAGGGGACCAATTCACCCCTCCACTTT.

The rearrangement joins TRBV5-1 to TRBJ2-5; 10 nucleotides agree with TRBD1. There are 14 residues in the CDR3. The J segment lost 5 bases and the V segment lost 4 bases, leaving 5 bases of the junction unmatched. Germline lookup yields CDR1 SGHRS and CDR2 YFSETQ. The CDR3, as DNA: TGCGCCAGCAGCGACAGGGGGCTTGGGGAGACCCAGTACTTC. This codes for CASSDRGLGETQYF.

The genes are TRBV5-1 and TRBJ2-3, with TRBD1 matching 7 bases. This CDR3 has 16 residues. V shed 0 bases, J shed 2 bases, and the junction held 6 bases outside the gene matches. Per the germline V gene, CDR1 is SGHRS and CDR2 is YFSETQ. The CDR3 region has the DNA TGCGCCAGCAGCTTGGAGGGGGCGAAGTTCACAGATACGCAGTATTTT. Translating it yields CASSLEGAKFTDTQYF. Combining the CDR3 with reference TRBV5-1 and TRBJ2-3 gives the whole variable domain KAGVTQTPRYLIKTRGQQVTLSCSPISGHRSVSWYQQTPGQGLQFLFEYFSETQRNKGNFPGRFSGRQFSNSRSEMNVSTLELGDSALYLCASSLEGAKFTDTQYFGPGTRLTVL.

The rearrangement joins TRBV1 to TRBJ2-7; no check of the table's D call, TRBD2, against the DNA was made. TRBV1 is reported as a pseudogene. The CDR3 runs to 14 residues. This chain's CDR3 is CTSSLGGKHYEQYF. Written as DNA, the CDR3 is TGCACCAGCAGCCTGGGGGGGAAACACTACGAGCAGTACTTC.

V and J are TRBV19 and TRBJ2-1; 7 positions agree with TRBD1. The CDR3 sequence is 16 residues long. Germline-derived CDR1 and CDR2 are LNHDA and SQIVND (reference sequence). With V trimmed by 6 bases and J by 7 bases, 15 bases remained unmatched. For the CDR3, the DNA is TGTGCCAGTAGCCTCCAAAAGACAGGGCCGCTTAATGAGCAGTTCTTC. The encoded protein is CASSLQKTGPLNEQFF.

Written as DNA, the CDR3 is TGCGCCAGCAGTTCAGGTGGAACTAATGAAAAACTGTTTTTT. It translates to CASSSGGTNEKLFF. The rearrangement joins TRBV10-1 to TRBJ1-4; D remains ambiguous. The V gene's germline CDR1 is WNHNN and CDR2 SYGVQD (reference sequence). The CDR3 loop spans 14 amino acids. Trimming took 5 bases from V and 1 from J, leaving 8 bases between them.

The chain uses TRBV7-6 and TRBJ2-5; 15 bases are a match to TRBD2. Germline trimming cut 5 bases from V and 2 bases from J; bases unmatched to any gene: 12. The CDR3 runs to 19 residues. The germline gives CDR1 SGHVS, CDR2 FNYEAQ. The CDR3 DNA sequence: TGTGCCAGCAGCCGCTCAGGACTAGCGGGGGGGCTTGGGCAAGAGACCCAGTACTTC. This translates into CASSRSGLAGGLGQETQYF.

The chain's CDR3 is CASSQRPGQGIYEQYF. The CDR3 DNA is TGTGCCAGCAGCCAACGTCCGGGACAGGGTATCTACGAGCAGTACTTC. The genes are TRBV14 and TRBJ2-7; 9 bases match TRBD1. The CDR3 is 16 residues long. After removal of 2 bases from V and 3 bases from J, the junction contained 8 bases not matched to a gene. Germline V gene lookup returns CDR1 SGHDN and CDR2 FVKESK. The complete variable domain, with remaining parts taken from reference TRBV14 and TRBJ2-7, reads EAGVTQFPSHSVIEKGQTVTLRCDPISGHDNLYWYRRVMGKEIKFLLHFVKESKQDESGMPNNRFLAERTGGTYSTLKVQPAELEDSGVYFCASSQRPGQGIYEQYFGPGTRLTVT.

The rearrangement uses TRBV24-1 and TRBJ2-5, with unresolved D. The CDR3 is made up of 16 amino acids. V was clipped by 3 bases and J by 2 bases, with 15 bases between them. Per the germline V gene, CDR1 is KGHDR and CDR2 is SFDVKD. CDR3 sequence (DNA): TGTGCCACCAGTGATATGCAGTCGGGTTGGCAAGAGACCCAGTACTTC. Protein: CATSDMQSGWQETQYF.

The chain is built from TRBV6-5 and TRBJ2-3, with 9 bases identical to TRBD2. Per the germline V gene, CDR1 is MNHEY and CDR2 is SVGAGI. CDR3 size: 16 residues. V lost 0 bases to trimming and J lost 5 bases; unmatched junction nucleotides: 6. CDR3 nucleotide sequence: TGTGCCAGCAGTTACTCCCTAGCGGGGATGGGAGATACGCAGTATTTT. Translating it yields CASSYSLAGMGDTQYF.

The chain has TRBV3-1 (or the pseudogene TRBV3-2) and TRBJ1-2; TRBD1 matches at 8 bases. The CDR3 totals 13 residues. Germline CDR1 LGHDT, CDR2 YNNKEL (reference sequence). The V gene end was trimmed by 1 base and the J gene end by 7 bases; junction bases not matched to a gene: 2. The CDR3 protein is CASSQVDRVGYTF. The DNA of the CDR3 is TGTGCCAGCAGCCAAGTGGACAGGGTTGGCTACACCTTC.

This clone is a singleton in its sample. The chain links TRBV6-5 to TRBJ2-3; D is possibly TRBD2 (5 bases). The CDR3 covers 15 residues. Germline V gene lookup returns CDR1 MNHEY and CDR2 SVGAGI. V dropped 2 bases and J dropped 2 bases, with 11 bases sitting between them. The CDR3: CASSYGGGYTDTQYF. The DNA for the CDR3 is TGTGCCAGCAGTTACGGAGGAGGTTACACAGATACGCAGTATTTT.

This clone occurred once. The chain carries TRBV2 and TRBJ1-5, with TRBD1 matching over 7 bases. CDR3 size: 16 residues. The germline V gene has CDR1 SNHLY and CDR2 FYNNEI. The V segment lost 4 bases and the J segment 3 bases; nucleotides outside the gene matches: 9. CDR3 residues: CASSAYGQAINQPQHF. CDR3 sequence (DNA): TGTGCCAGCAGTGCCTACGGACAGGCAATCAATCAGCCCCAGCATTTT. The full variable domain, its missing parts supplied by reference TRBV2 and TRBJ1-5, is EPEVTQTPSHQVTQMGQEVILRCVPISNHLYFYWYRQILGQKVEFLVSFYNNEISEKSEIFDDQFSVERPDGSNFTLKIRSTKLEDSAMYFCASSAYGQAINQPQHFGDGTRLSIL.

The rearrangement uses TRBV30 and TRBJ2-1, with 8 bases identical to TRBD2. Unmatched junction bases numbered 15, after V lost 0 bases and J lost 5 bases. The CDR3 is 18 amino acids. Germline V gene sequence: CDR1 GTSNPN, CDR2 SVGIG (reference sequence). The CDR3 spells CAWSVGLAGLPWDNEQFF. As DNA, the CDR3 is TGTGCCTGGAGTGTCGGTCTAGCGGGCCTCCCCTGGGACAATGAGCAGTTCTTC.

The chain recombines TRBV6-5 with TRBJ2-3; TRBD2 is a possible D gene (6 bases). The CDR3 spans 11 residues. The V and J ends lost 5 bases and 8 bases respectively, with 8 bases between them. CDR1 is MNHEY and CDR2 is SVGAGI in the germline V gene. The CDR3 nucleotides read TGTGCCAGCAGTCGGGACTCTACGCAGTATTTT. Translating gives CASSRDSTQYF.

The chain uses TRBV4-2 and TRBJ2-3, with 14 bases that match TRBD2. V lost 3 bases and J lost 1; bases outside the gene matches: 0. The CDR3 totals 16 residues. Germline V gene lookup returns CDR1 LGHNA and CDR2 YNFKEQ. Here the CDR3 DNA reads TGTGCCAGCAGCCAGGGACTAGCGGGGGGCACAGATACGCAGTATTTT. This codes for CASSQGLAGGTDTQYF.

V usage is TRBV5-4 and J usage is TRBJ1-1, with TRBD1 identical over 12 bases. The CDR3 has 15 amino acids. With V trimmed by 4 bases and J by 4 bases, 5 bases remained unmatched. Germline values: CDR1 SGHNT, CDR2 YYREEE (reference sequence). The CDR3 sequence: CASSRDRGQGTEAFF. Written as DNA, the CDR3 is TGTGCCAGCAGCCGGGACAGGGGGCAAGGCACTGAAGCTTTCTTT. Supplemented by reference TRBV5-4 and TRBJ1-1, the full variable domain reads ETGVTQSPTHLIKTRGQQVTLRCSSQSGHNTVSWYQQALGQGPQFIFQYYREEENGRGNFPPRFSGLQFPNYSSELNVNALELDDSALYLCASSRDRGQGTEAFFGQGTRLTVV.

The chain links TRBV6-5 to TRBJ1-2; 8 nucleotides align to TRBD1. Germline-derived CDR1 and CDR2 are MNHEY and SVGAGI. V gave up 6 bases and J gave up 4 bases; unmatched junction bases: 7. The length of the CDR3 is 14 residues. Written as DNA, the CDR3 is TGTGCCAGCAGACCCGGACAGGGAGGCTATGGCTACACCTTC. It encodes CASRPGQGGYGYTF.

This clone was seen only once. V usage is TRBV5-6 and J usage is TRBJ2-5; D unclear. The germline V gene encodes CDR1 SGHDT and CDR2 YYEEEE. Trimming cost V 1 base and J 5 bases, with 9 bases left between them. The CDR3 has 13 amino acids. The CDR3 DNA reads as TGTGCCAGCAGCTTGCGTGCGTTGGAGACCCAGTACTTC. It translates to CASSLRALETQYF.

The CDR3 DNA follows: TGTGCCAGCAGTTTAGGGCCCAACAGCGAAGCTTTCTTT. Its protein product is CASSLGPNSEAFF. This sequence joins TRBV12-3 or TRBV12-4 and TRBJ1-1; D uncertain. V gave up 1 base and J gave up 8 bases, with 11 bases separating them. The CDR3 has 13 residues.